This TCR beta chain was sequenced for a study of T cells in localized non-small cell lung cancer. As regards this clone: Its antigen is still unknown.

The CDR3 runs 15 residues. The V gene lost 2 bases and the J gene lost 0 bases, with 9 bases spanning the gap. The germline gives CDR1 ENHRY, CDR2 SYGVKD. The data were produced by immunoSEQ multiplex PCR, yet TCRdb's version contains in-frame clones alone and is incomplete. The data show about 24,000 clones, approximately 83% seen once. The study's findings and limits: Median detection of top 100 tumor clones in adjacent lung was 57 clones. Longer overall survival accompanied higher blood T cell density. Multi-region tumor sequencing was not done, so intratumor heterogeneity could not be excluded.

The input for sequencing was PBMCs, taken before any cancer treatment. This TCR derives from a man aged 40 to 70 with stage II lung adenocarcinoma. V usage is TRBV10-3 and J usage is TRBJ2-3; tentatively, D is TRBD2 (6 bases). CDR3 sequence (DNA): TGTGCCATCAGTGAGGCCGGGGGAAGCACAGATACGCAGTATTTT. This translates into CAISEAGGSTDTQYF.